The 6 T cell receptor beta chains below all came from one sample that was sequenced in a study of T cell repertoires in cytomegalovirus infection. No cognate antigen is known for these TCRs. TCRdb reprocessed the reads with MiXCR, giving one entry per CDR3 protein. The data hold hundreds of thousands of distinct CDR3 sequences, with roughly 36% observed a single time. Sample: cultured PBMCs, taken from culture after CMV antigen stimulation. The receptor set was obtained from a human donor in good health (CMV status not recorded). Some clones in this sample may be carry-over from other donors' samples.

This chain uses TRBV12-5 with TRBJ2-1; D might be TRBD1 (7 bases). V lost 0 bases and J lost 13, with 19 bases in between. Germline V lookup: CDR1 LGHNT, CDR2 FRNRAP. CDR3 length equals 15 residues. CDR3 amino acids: CASGLVVRGRGEQFF. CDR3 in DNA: TGTGCTAGTGGTTTGGTAGTTAGGGGCAGGGGGGAACAGTTCTTC.

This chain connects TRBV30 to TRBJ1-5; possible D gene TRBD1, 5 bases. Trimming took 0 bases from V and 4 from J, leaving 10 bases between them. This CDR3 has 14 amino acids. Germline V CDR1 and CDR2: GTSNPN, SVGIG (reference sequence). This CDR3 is CAWSVFGGNQPQHF. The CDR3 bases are TGTGCCTGGAGTGTATTTGGGGGAAATCAGCCCCAGCATTTT. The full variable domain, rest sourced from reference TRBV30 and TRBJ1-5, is SQTIHQWPATLVQPVGSPLSLECTVEGTSNPNLYWYRQAAGRGLQLLFYSVGIGQISSEVPQNLSASRPQDRQFILSSKKLLLSDSGFYLCAWSVFGGNQPQHFGDGTRLSIL.

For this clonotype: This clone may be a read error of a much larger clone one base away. CDR3 residues: CVSRTILRGVSSGNTIYF. DNA of the CDR3: TGTGTCAGCAGGACGATCCTCAGGGGCGTTAGCTCTGGAAACACCATATATTTT. The chain links TRBV12-3 or TRBV12-4 to TRBJ1-3; a possible D gene is TRBD1 (6 bases). The CDR3 has 18 residues.

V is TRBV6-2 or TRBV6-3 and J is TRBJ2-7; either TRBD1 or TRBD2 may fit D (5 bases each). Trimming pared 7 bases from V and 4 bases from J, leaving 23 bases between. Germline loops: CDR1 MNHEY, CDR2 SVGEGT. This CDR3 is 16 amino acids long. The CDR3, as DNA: TGTGCCAGCAAGAACCTCGGGGCGGGTAAACCGTACGAGCAGTACTTC. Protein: CASKNLGAGKPYEQYF.

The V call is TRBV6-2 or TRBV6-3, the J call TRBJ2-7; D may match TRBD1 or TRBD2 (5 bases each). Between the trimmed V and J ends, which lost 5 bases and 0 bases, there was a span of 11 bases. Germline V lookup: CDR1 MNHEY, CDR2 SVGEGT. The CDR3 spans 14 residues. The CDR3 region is CASSKGRSSYEQYF. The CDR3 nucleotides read TGTGCCAGCAGTAAGGGACGGAGCTCCTACGAGCAGTACTTC.

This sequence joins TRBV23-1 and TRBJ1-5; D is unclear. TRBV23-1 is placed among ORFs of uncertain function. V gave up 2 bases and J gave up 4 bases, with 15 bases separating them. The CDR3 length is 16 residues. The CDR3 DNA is TGCGCCAGCAGTCAAACAGTCCCCCTATGGAATCAGCCCCAGCATTTT. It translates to CASSQTVPLWNQPQHF.